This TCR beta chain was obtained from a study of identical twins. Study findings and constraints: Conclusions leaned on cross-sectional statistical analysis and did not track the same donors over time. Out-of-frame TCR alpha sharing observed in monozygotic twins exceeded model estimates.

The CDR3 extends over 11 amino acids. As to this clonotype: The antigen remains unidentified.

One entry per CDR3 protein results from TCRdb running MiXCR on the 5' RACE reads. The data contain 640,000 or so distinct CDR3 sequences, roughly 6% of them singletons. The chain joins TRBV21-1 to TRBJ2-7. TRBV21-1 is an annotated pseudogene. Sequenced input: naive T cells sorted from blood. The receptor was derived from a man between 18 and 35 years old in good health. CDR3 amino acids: CASSKALFGDV. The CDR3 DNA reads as TGTGCCAGCAGCAAAGCGCTTTTTGGGGACGTC.